This record covers a single T cell receptor beta chain. Its antigen is undetermined. The V end lost 6 bases, the J end lost 4 bases, and 15 bases lay between the germline ends. The CDR3 covers 14 residues. The V gene's germline CDR1 is MDHEN and CDR2 SYDVKM. These data belong to a study of T cells in Graves' hyperthyroidism and ophthalmopathy. Amplified regions were TCR beta CDR3 sequences from RNA transcripts. The study used the HTBI primer set for a first-round RT-PCR of the TCR CDR3. One entry per CDR3 protein results from TCRdb running MiXCR on the multiplex PCR reads. The table lists more than 500,000 distinct CDR3 sequences, 46% of them singletons. Study-level results: Most clonotypes expanded in thyroid above 0.001 were likewise present in blood. Prediction of ophthalmopathy progression came a median 6.5 months pre-onset.

The V and J genes are TRBV28 and TRBJ1-1; D is unresolved. The receptor's source is an adult woman with Graves' disease, either hyperthyroidism or ophthalmopathy (not recorded which). The specimen was peripheral blood or thyroid tissue (not recorded which). The CDR3 nucleotides read TGTGCCAGCAGCCCCCGCCCAGGTTCCACTGAAGCTTTCTTT. Protein product: CASSPRPGSTEAFF.